This paragraph covers one T cell receptor (beta chain) sequence. Per the original data handling: Reference gene primer amplification gave nucleated cell count estimates. The assay was immunoSEQ multiplex PCR, and TCRdb's table has in-frame clones only and misses some. From that table come the V and J calls and clone size; the DNA was used to work out D and trimming. Of roughly 200,000 clones detected, roughly 89% appear once; the ten largest clones hold about 6.7%. This sample is part of a study of blood T cell repertoires in COVID-19. Study summary: Sites across the United States, Italy and Spain contributed samples from acute and convalescent COVID-19. Sources were T cells, B-cell-depleted T cells, or PBMCs; the material itself was cDNA or gDNA.

This CDR3 is 14 amino acids long. Germline lookup yields CDR1 SGHNT and CDR2 YYREEE (reference sequence). V was pared by 7 bases and J by 5 bases, with 9 bases of the junction left unmatched. The clonotype was recovered from a man aged 35 to 55 with acute or convalescent COVID-19. The sequenced material came from peripheral blood. The chain is built from TRBV5-4 and TRBJ1-1; 9 bases line up with TRBD1. The CDR3 sequence: CASGKTGGRTEAFF. As DNA, the CDR3 is TGTGCCAGCGGGAAGACAGGGGGAAGGACTGAAGCTTTCTTT.